These T cell receptor beta chains were read from a single sample in a study of T cells in Graves' hyperthyroidism and ophthalmopathy. One entry per CDR3 protein, called by TCRdb with MiXCR from the multiplex PCR reads. The sample has some 440,000 distinct CDR3 sequences; less than 20% are singletons. The specimen sequenced was blood. Receptors originate from a woman aged 18-29 years with Graves' hyperthyroidism. The CDR3 runs from the conserved cysteine through the conserved F or W. D genes are given only for firm matches. Clone sizes are given selectively: once, few, many, or a class where the clone is expanded.

V gene,clone size,J gene,D gene,CDR3 protein,CDR3 DNA
TRBV20-1,NA,TRBJ2-1,TRBD2,CSAPESSGEQFF,TGCAGTGCGCCTGAATCTAGCGGTGAGCAGTTCTTC
TRBV7-9,few,TRBJ1-4,TRBD1,CASSRGGTGGEKLFF,TGTGCCAGCAGCCGCGGCGGGACAGGGGGTGAAAAACTGTTTTTT
TRBV30,NA,TRBJ2-1,TRBD1,CAWAPRDRGQNEQFF,TGTGCCTGGGCTCCCCGGGACAGGGGGCAGAATGAGCAGTTCTTC
TRBV11-2,many,TRBJ2-3,NA,CASSLISGTDTQYF,TGTGCCAGCAGCTTAATCTCGGGCACAGATACGCAGTATTTT
TRBV6-1,few,TRBJ2-3,TRBD1,CASSIGQATDTQYF,TGTGCCAGCTCTATTGGACAGGCCACAGATACGCAGTATTTT
TRBV2,many,TRBJ2-5,TRBD2,CASKEEAGVYETQYF,TGTGCCAGCAAAGAAGAAGCGGGGGTTTACGAGACCCAGTACTTC
TRBV12-3/TRBV12-4,many,TRBJ2-3,NA,CASSFTQGQTDTQYF,TGTGCCAGCAGTTTTACGCAGGGCCAAACAGATACGCAGTATTTT
TRBV28,many,TRBJ2-3,TRBD1,CASGRTGDTDTQYF,TGTGCCAGCGGAAGGACAGGGGACACAGATACGCAGTATTTT
TRBV7-9,few,TRBJ1-2,NA,CASSLGARAWAGYTF,TGTGCCAGCAGCTTAGGGGCACGGGCGTGGGCTGGCTACACCTTC
TRBV30,many,TRBJ2-3,NA,CAWSVTGYTDTQYF,TGTGCCTGGAGTGTGACGGGGTACACAGATACGCAGTATTTT
TRBV20-1,many,TRBJ1-5,NA,CSARDYGKAGNLYSNQPQHF,TGCAGTGCTAGAGATTACGGGAAGGCAGGGAACCTGTATAGCAATCAGCCCCAGCATTTT
TRBV12-3/TRBV12-4,many,TRBJ2-6,NA,CASRPAGQPVSGANVLTF,TGTGCCAGCAGACCAGCGGGACAGCCAGTCTCTGGGGCCAACGTCCTGACTTTC
TRBV28,NA,TRBJ1-1,NA,CASTPTLNTEAFF,TGTGCCAGCACCCCCACCCTGAACACTGAAGCTTTCTTT
TRBV4-1,NA,TRBJ1-4,TRBD1,CASSQLGTGVGYNEKLFF,TGCGCCAGCAGCCAACTCGGGACAGGGGTCGGATATAATGAAAAACTGTTTTTT
TRBV3-1,few,TRBJ1-4,NA,CASSQRGFNEKLFF,TGTGCCAGCAGCCAACGAGGGTTTAATGAAAAACTGTTTTTT
TRBV9,many,TRBJ2-7,TRBD2,CASSGGGLDGEQYF,TGTGCCAGCAGCGGCGGGGGACTAGACGGCGAGCAGTACTTC
TRBV3-1,many,TRBJ1-1,NA,CASSPEVECGTEAFF,TGTGCCAGCAGCCCAGAGGTAGAGTGTGGCACTGAAGCTTTCTTT
TRBV11-2,many,TRBJ2-1,TRBD2,CAAKLANEQFF,TGTGCCGCCAAACTAGCGAATGAGCAGTTCTTC
TRBV19,NA,TRBJ2-1,TRBD2,CASSISGRALGNNEQFF,TGTGCCAGTAGTATAAGCGGGAGGGCCCTCGGGAACAATGAGCAGTTCTTC
TRBV20-1,NA,TRBJ2-1,TRBD1,CSARGDRRYEQFF,TGCAGTGCTAGAGGGGACAGGAGATATGAGCAGTTCTTC